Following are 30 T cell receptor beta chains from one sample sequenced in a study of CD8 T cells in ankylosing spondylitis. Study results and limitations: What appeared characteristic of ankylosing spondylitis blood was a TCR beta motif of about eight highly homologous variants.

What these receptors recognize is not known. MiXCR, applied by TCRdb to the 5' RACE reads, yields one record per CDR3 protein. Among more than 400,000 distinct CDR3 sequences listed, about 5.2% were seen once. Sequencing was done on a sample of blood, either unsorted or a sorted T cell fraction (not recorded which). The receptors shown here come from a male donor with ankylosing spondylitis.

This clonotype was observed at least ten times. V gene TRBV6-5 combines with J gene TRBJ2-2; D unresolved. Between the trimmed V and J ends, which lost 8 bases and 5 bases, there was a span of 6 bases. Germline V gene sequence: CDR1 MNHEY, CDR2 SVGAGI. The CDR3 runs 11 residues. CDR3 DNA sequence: TGTGCCAGCGGTGGAACCGGGGAGCTGTTTTTT. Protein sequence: CASGGTGELFF.

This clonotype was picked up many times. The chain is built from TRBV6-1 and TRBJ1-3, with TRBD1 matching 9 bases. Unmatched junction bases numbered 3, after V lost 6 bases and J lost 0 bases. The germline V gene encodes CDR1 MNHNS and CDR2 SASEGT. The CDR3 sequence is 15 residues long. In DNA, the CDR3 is TGTGCCAGCAGCCGGACAGGGGCCTCTGGAAACACCATATATTTT. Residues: CASSRTGASGNTIYF.

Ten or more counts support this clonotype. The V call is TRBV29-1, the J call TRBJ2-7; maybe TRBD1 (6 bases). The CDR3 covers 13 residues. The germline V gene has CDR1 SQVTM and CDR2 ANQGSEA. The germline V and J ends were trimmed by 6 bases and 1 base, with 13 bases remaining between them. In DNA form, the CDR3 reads TGCAGCGTAACCGGGACAAATTCCTACGAGCAGTACTTC. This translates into CSVTGTNSYEQYF.

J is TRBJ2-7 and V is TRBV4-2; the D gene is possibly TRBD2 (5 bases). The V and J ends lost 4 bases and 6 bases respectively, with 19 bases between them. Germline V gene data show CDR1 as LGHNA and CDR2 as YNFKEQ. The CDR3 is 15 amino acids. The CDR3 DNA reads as TGTGCCAGCAGCCCCGGTGGGAGACTTCCATCCGAGCAGTACTTC. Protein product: CASSPGGRLPSEQYF.

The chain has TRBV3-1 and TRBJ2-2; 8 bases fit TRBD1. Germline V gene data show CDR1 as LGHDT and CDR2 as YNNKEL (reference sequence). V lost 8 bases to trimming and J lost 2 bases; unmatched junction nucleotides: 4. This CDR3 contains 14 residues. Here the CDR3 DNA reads TGTGCCAGCCGACAGGGGTTCAACACCGGGGAGCTGTTTTTT. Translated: CASRQGFNTGELFF.

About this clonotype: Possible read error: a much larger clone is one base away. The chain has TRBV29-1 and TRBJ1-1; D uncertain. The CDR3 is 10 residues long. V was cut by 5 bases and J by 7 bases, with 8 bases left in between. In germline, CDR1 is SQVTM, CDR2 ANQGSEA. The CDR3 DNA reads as TGCAGCGTTCTAGGTGGTGAAGCTTTCTTT. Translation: CSVLGGEAFF.

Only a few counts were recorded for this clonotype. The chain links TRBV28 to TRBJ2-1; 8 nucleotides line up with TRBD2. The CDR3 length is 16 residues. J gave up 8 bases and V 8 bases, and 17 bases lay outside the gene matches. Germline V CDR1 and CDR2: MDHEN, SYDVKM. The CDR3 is CASGYWASGPRHEQFF. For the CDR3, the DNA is TGTGCCAGCGGATACTGGGCTAGCGGGCCACGGCATGAGCAGTTCTTC.

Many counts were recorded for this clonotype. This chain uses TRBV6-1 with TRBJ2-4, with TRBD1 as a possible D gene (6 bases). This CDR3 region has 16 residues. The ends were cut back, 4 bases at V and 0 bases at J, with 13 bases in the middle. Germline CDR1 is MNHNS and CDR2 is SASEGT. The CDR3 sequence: CASSASIQGAKNIQYF. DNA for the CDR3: TGTGCCAGCAGTGCTTCAATACAGGGAGCCAAAAACATTCAGTACTTC.

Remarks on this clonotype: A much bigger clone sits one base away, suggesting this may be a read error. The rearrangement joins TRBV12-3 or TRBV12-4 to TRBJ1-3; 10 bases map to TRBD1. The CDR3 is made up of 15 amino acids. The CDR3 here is CASSHGTGVSNTLYF. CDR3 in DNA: TGTGCCAGCAGCCATGGGACAGGGGTATCCAACACCCTATATTTT.

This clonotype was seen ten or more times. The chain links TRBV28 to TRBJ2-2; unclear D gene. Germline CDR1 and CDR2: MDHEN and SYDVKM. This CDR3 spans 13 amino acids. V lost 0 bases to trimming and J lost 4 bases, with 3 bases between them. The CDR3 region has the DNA TGTGCCAGCAGTTTATGGGCCACCGGGGAGCTGTTTTTT. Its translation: CASSLWATGELFF. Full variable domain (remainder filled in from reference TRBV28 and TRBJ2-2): DVKVTQSSRYLVKRTGEKVFLECVQDMDHENMFWYRQDPGLGLRLIYFSYDVKMKEKGDIPEGYSVSREKKERFSLILESASTNQTSMYLCASSLWATGELFFGEGSRLTVL.

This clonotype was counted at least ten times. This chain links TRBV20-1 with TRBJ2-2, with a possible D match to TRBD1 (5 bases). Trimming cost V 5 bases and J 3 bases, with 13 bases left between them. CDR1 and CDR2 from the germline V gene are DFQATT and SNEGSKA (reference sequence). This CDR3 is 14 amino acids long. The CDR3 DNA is TGCAGTGCTCCGGACATCTGGGACACCGGGGAGCTGTTTTTT. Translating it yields CSAPDIWDTGELFF.

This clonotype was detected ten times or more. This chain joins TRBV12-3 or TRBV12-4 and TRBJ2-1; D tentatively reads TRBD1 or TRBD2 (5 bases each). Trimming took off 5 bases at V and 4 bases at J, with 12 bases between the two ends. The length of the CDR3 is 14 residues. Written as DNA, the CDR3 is TGTGCCAGCAGTGGGGGACGACTATACAATGAGCAGTTCTTC. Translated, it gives CASSGGRLYNEQFF.

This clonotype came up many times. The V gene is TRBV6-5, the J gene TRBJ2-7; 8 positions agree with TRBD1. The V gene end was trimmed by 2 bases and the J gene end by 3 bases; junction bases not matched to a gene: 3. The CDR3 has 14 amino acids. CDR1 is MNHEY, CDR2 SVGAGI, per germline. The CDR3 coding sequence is TGTGCCAGCAGTTACGGACAGGGACTCTACGAGCAGTACTTC. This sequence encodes CASSYGQGLYEQYF.

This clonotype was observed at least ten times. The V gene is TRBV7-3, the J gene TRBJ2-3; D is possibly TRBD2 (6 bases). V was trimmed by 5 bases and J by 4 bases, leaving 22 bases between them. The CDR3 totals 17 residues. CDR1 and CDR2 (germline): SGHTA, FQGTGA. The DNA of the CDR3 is TGTGCCAGCAGCATTCACCCCAGACTAGTTAGTTCAGATACGCAGTATTTT. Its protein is CASSIHPRLVSSDTQYF.

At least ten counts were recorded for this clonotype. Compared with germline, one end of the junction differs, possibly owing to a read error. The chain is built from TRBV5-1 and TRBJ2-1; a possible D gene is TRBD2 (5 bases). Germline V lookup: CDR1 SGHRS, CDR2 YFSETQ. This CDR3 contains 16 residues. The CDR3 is CASSLPLASSFNEQFF. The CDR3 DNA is TGCGCCAGCAGCTTACCCCTCGCTAGCTCCTTCAATGAGCAGTTCTTC.

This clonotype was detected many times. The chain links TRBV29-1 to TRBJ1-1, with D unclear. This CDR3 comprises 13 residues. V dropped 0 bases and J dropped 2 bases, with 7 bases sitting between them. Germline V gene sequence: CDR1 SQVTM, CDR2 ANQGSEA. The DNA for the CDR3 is TGCAGCGTTGAAGATGTGGTCAACACTGAAGCTTTCTTT. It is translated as CSVEDVVNTEAFF.

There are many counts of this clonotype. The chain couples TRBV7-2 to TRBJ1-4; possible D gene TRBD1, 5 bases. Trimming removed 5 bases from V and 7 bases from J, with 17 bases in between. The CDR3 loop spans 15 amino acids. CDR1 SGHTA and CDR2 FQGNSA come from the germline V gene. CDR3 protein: CASSRGLGGGEKLFF. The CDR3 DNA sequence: TGTGCCAGCAGCCGGGGCCTGGGAGGTGGTGAAAAACTGTTTTTT.

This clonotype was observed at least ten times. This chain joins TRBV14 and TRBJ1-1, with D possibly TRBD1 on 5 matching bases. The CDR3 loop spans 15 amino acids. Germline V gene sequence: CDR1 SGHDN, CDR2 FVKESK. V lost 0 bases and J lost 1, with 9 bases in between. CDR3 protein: CASSQDIGGNTEAFF. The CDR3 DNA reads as TGTGCCAGCAGCCAAGATATCGGGGGGAACACTGAAGCTTTCTTT.

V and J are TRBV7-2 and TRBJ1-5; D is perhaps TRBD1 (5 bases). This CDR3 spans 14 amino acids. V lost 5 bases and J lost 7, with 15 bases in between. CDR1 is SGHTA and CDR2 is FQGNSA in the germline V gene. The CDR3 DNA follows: TGTGCCAGCAGCCGGGGCGGGGCCCGCCAGCCCCAGCATTTT. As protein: CASSRGGARQPQHF.

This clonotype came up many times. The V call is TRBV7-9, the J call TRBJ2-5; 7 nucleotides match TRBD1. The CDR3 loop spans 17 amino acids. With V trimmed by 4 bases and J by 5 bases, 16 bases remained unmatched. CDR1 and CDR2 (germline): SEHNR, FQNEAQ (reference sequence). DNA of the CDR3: TGTGCCAGCAGCTCCGGCCCGGGACAGAATAGAGTGGAGACCCAGTACTTC. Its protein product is CASSSGPGQNRVETQYF.

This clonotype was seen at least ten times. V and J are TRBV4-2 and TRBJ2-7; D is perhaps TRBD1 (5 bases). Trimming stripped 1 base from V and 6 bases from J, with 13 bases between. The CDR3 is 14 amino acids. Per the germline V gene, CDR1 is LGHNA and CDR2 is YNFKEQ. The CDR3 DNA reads TGTGCCAGCAGCCAAGGGCAGGGTGAAGCCGAGCAGTACTTC. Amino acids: CASSQGQGEAEQYF.

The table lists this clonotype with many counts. The CDR3: CASSFGGGVGTQYF. The CDR3 nucleotides read TGTGCCAGCAGTTTCGGCGGAGGTGTCGGGACCCAGTACTTC. The rearrangement uses TRBV28 and TRBJ2-5; weak D call: TRBD2 (5 bases). The germline CDR1 and CDR2 sequences are MDHEN and SYDVKM. The CDR3 extends over 14 amino acids. Trimming shortened V by 3 bases and J by 7 bases, and 15 bases separated the two germline ends.

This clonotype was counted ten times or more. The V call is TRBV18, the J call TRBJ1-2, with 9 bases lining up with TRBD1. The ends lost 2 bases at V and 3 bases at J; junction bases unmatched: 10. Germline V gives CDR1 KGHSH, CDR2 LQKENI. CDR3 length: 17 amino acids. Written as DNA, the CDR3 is TGTGCCAGCTCACCAGTCAACAGGGGGCGAAGGGACTATGGCTACACCTTC. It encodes CASSPVNRGRRDYGYTF.

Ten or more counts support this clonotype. CDR3 coding DNA: TGCAGTGCTAGAGCCTCTGGTCTAGCGGGAGACAATGAGCAGTTCTTC. It encodes CSARASGLAGDNEQFF. The chain employs TRBV20-1 and TRBJ2-1; 10 bases are a match to TRBD2. Germline V gives CDR1 DFQATT, CDR2 SNEGSKA (reference sequence). The CDR3 sequence is 16 residues long. Unmatched junction bases numbered 8, after V lost 1 base and J lost 5 bases.

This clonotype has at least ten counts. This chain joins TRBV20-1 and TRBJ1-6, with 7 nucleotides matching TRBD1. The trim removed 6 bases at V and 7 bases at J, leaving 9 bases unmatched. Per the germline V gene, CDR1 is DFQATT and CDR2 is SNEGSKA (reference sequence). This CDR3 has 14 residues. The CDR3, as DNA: TGCAGTGCCAGGTCCCTGACAGGGAATTCACCCCTCCACTTT. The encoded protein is CSARSLTGNSPLHF.

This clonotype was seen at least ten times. This CDR3 is CASSFNYNEQFF. Written as DNA, the CDR3 is TGCGCCAGCAGCTTCAATTACAATGAGCAGTTCTTC. V gene TRBV5-1 combines with J gene TRBJ2-1; D gene uncertain. CDR1 and CDR2 from the germline V gene are SGHRS and YFSETQ. The CDR3 is made up of 12 amino acids. V was clipped by 2 bases and J by 4 bases, with 4 bases between them.

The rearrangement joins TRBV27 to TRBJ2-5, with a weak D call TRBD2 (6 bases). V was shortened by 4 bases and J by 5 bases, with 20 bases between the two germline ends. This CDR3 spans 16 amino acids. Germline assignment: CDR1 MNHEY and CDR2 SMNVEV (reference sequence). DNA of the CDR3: TGTGCCAGCAGTTCCTTGACTGGAGGGGTCGTGGAGACCCAGTACTTC. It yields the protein CASSSLTGGVVETQYF.

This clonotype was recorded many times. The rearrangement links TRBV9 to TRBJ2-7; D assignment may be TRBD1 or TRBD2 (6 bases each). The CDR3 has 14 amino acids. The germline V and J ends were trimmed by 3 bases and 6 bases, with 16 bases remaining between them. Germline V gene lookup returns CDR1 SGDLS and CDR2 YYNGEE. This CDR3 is CASSAGEEVSEQYF. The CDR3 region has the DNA TGTGCCAGCAGCGCAGGGGAGGAGGTCTCCGAGCAGTACTTC.

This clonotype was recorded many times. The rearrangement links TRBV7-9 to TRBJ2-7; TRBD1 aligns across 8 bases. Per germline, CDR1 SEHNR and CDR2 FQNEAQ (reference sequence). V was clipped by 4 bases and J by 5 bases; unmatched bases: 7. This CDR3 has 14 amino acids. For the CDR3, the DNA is TGTGCCAGCAGCTCCGGGACAGGATATGACGAGCAGTACTTC. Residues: CASSSGTGYDEQYF.

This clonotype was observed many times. The CDR3 nucleotides are TGTGCCAGCAGTTTAGCGCTAGGAGGGGCCGAAGGGAACACTGAAGCTTTCTTT. Protein: CASSLALGGAEGNTEAFF. The chain recombines TRBV12-3 or TRBV12-4 with TRBJ1-1, with D perhaps TRBD1 (5 bases). The CDR3 is made up of 18 amino acids. Trimming stripped 0 bases from V and 1 base from J, with 18 bases between.